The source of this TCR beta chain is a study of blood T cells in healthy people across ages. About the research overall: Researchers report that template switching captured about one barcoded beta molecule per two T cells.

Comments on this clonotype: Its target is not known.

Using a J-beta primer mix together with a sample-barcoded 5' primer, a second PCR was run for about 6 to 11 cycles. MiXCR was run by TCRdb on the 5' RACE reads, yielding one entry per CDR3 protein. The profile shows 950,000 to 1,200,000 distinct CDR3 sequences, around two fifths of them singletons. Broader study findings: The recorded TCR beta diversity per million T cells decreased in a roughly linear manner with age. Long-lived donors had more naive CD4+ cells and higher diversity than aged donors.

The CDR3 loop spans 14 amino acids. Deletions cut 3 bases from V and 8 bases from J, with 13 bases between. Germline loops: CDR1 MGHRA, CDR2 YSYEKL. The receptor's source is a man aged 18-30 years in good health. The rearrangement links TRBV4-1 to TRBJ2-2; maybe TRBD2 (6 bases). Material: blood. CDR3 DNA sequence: TGCGCCAGCAGCCAGGGGGACTTTCCGGGGGAGCTGTTTTTT. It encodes CASSQGDFPGELFF.